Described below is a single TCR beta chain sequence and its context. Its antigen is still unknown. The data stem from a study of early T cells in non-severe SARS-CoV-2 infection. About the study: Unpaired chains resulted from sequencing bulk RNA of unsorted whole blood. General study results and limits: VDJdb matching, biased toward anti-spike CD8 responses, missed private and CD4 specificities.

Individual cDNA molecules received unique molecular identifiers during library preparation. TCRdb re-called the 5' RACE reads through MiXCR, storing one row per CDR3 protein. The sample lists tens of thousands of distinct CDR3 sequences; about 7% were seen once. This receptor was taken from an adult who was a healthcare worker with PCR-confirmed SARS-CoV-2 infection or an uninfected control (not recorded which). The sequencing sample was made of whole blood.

CDR3 DNA: TGTGCCAGCAGTTATGACTCTCCTGGGGCCCAGTACTTC. This codes for CASSYDSPGAQYF. The chain employs TRBV7-2 and TRBJ2-5; D gene uncertain. V was pared by 6 bases and J by 9 bases, with 17 bases between. There are 13 residues in the CDR3. CDR1 and CDR2 (germline): SGHTA, FQGNSA.